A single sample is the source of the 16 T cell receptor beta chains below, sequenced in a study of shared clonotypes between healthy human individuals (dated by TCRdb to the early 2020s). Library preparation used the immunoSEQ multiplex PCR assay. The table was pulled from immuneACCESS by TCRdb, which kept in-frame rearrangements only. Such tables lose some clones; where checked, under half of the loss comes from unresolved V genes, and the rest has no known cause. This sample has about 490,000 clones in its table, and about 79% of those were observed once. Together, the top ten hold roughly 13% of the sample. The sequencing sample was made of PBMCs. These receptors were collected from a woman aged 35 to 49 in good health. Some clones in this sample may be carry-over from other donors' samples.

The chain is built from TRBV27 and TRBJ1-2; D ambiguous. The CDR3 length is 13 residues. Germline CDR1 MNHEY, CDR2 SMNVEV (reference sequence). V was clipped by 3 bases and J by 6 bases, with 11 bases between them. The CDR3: CASSFSRRDGYTF. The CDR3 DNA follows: TGTGCCAGCAGTTTTTCCCGAAGGGATGGCTACACCTTC.

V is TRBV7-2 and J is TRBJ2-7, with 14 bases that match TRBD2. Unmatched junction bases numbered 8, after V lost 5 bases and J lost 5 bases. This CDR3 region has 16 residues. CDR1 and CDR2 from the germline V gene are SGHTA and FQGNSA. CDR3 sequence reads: CASSPGLAGVFDEQYF. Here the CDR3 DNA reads TGTGCCAGCAGCCCGGGACTAGCGGGAGTTTTCGACGAGCAGTACTTC.

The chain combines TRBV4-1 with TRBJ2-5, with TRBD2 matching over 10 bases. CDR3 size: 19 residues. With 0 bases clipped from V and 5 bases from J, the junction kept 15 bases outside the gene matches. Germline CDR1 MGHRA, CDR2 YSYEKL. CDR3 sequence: CASSQDSSGRAGGVETQYF. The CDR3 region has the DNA TGCGCCAGCAGCCAAGATTCGAGCGGGAGGGCCGGAGGGGTTGAGACCCAGTACTTC.

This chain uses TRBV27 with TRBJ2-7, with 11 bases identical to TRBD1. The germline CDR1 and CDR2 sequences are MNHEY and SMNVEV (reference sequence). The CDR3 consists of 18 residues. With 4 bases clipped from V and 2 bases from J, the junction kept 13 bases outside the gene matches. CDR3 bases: TGTGCCAGCAGTTGGGGGGACAGGGGGAACGGGGACCCCTACGAGCAGTACTTC. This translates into CASSWGDRGNGDPYEQYF.

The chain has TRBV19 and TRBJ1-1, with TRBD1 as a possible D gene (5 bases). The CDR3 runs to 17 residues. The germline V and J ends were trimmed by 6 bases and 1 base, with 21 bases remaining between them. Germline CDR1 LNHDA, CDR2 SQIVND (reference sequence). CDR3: CASRLIGAAAGNTEAFF. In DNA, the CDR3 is TGTGCCAGTAGACTTATAGGGGCTGCCGCAGGGAACACTGAAGCTTTCTTT.

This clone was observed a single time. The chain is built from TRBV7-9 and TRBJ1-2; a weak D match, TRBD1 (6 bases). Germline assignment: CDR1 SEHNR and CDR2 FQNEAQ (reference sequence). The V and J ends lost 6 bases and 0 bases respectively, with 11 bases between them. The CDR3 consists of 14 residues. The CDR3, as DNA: TGTGCCAGCAGTTCGGACAGCCCTAACTATGGCTACACCTTC. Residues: CASSSDSPNYGYTF.

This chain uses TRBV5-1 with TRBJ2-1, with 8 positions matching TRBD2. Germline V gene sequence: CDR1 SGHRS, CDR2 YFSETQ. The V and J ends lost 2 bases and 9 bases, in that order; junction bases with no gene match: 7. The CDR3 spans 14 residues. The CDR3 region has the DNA TGCGCCAGCAGCTTTGGAACGGGAGGGGTTGAGCAGTTCTTC. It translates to CASSFGTGGVEQFF.

The DNA of the CDR3 is TGTGCCAGCAGCCAGGCGGGCCTAGCGGGAGGAGGGGAGCAGTTCTTC. Its translation: CASSQAGLAGGGEQFF. The V call is TRBV7-9, the J call TRBJ2-1, with TRBD2 matching 11 bases. Unmatched junction bases numbered 13, after V lost 5 bases and J lost 10 bases. The CDR3 runs 16 residues. Germline V gene lookup returns CDR1 SEHNR and CDR2 FQNEAQ (reference sequence).

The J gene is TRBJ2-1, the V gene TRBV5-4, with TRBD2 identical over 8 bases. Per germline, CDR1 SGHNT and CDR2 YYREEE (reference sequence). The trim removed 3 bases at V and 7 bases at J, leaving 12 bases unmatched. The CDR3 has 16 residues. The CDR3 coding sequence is TGTGCCAGCAGCTCATTAGCGGGGAGTACGGTTAATGAGCAGTTCTTC. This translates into CASSSLAGSTVNEQFF.

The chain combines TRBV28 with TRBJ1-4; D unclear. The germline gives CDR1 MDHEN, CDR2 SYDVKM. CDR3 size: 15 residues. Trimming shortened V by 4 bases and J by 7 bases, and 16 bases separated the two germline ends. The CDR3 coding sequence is TGTGCCAGCAGTTCCAATGATGGGAATCGTGAAAAACTGTTTTTT. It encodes CASSSNDGNREKLFF. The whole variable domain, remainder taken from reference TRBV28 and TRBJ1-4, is DVKVTQSSRYLVKRTGEKVFLECVQDMDHENMFWYRQDPGLGLRLIYFSYDVKMKEKGDIPEGYSVSREKKERFSLILESASTNQTSMYLCASSSNDGNREKLFFGSGTQLSVL.

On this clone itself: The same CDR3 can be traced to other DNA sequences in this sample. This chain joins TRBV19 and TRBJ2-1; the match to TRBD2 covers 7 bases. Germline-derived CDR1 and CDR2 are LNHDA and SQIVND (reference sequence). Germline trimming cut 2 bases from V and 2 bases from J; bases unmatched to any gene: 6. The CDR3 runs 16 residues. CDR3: CASSILGGRTYNEQFF. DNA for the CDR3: TGTGCCAGTAGTATATTGGGCGGGAGAACCTACAATGAGCAGTTCTTC.

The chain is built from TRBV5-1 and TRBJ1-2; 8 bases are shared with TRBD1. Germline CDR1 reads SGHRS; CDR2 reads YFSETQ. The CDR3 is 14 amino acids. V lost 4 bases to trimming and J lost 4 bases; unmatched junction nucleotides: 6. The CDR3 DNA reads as TGCGCCAGCAGCCCCCCGGGACAGGTCTATGGCTACACCTTC. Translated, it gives CASSPPGQVYGYTF.

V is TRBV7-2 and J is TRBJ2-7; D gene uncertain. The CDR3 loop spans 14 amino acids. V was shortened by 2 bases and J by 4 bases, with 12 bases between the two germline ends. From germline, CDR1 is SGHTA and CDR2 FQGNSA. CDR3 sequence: CASSLRLGNYEQYF. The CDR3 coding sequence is TGTGCCAGCAGCTTAAGGCTAGGAAATTACGAGCAGTACTTC.

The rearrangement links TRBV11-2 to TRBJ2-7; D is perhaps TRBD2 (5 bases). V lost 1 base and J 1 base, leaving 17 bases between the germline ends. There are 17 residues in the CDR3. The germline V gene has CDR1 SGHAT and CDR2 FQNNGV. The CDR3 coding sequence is TGTGCCAGCAGCTTAGTAACAGCGGTTCAATGGTCCTACGAGCAGTACTTC. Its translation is CASSLVTAVQWSYEQYF.

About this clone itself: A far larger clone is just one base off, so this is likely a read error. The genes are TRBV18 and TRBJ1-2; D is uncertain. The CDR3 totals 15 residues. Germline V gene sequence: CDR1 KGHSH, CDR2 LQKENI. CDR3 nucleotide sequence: TGTGTCAGCTCACCACTGTCAGACGCTAACTATGGCTACACCTTC. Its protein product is CVSSPLSDANYGYTF.

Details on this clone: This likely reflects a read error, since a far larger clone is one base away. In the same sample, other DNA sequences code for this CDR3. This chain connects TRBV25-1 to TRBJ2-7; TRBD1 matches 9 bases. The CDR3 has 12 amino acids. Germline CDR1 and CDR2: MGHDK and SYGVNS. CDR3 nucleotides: TGCGCCAGCGGGACAGGGACCTACGAGCAGTACTTC. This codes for CASGTGTYEQYF.